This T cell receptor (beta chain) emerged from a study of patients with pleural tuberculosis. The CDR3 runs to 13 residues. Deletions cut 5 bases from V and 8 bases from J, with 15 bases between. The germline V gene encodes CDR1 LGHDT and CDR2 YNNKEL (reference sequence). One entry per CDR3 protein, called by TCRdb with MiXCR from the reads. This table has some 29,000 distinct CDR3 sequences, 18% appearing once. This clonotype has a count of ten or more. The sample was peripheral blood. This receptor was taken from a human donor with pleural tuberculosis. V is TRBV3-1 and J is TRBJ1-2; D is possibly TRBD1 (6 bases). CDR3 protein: CASSYDRRVGYTF. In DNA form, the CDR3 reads TGTGCCAGCAGCTACGACAGGCGTGTGGGCTACACCTTC.